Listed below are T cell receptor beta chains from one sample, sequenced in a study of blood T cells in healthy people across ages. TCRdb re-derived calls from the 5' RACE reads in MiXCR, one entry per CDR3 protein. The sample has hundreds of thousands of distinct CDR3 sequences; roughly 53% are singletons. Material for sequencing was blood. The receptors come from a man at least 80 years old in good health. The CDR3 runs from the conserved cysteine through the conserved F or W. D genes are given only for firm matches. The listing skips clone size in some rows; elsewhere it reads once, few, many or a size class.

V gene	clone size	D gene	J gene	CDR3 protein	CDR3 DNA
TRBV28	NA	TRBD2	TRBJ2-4	CASSSGRAPVQYF	TGTGCCAGCAGTTCCGGGAGGGCTCCCGTGCAGTACTTC
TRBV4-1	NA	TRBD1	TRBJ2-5	CASSQEGQVRQETQYF	TGCGCCAGCAGCCAGGAGGGACAGGTCCGCCAAGAGACCCAGTACTTC
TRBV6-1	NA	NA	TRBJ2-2	CASSQVGLDYGTGELFF	TGTGCCAGCAGTCAAGTGGGACTTGATTATGGCACCGGGGAGCTGTTTTTT
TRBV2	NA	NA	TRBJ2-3	CASSTPGDTQYF	TGTGCCAGCAGTACTCCGGGGGATACGCAGTATTTT
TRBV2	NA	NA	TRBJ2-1	CASSAVSVGNEQFF	TGTGCCAGCAGTGCTGTAAGCGTCGGCAATGAGCAGTTCTTC
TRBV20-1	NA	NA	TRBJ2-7	CSAGMRGRLHYEQYF	TGCAGTGCTGGGATGAGGGGGAGGCTACACTACGAGCAGTACTTC
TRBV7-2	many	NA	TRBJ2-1	CASSPRLRQDGDEQFF	TGTGCCAGCAGCCCGCGACTACGGCAGGATGGGGATGAGCAGTTCTTC
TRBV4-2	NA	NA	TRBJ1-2	CASSQETVPNYGYTF	TGTGCCAGCAGCCAAGAGACAGTACCTAACTATGGCTACACCTTC
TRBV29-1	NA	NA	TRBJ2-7	CSVGRGISYEQYF	TGCAGCGTTGGAAGGGGGATTAGCTACGAGCAGTACTTC
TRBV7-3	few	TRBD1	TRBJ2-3	CASSGGQGADTQYF	TGTGCCAGCAGTGGAGGACAGGGAGCAGATACGCAGTATTTT
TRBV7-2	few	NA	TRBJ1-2	CASSSRPWGYTF	TGTGCCAGCAGCTCGAGGCCTTGGGGCTACACCTTC
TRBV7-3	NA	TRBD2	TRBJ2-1	CASSLIPPGLGGGYTEQFF	TGTGCCAGCAGCTTAATACCCCCTGGACTAGGCGGGGGATACACTGAGCAGTTCTTC
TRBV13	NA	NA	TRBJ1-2	CASSFRTRPIKINYGYTF	TGTGCCAGCAGCTTTAGGACCCGACCGATCAAGATCAACTATGGCTACACCTTC
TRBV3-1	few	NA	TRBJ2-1	CASSQGGVGEQFF	TGTGCCAGCAGCCAAGGGGGGGTTGGGGAGCAGTTCTTC
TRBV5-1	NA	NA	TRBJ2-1	CASSSQVLGEQFF	TGCGCCAGCAGCTCCCAGGTCCTAGGTGAGCAGTTCTTC
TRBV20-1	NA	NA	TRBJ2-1	CSARDGRDPYNEQFF	TGCAGTGCTAGAGATGGGCGGGATCCCTACAATGAGCAGTTCTTC